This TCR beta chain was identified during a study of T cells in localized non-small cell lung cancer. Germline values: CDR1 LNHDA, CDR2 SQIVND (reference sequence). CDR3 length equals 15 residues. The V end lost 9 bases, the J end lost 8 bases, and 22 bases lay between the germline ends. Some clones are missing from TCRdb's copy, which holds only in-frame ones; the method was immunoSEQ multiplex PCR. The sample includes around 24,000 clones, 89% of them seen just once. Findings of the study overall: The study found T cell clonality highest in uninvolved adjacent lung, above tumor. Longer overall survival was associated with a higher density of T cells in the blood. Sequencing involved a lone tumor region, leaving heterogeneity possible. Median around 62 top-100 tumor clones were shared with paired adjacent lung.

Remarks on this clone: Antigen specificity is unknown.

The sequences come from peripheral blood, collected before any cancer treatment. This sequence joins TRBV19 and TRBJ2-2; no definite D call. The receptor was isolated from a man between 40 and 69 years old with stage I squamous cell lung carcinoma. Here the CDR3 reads CASSPKGGKVGELFF. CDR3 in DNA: TGTGCCAGCTCCCCTAAAGGCGGTAAAGTAGGGGAGCTGTTTTTT.